This T cell receptor beta chain was documented in a study of CD8+ T cells in alopecia areata. Whole-study findings and limits: Across lesional scalp, and particularly alopecia totalis/universalis, clonality surpassed that of normal scalp. Mice showed TCR sharing more clearly than patients did, possibly owing to HLA.

This CDR3 comprises 12 residues. V lost 4 bases, J lost 7 bases, and 13 bases lay in between. Germline-derived CDR1 and CDR2 are SQVTM and ANQGSEA. This clone was seen a few times. Its specificity is not known. RNA was extracted and reverse transcribed into cDNA as the sequencing template. Sequencing was performed with immunoSEQ multiplex PCR; in TCRdb, only in-frame clones are kept and a portion is missing. The sample holds around 61,000 clones, 45% to 55% seen once. Specimen: CD8+ T cells sorted from blood, collected at week 0. The chain recombines TRBV29-1 with TRBJ1-1; TRBD1 might be the D (6 bases). The TCR comes from a human donor with alopecia areata. For the CDR3, the DNA is TGCAGCGTTGTGGGGGCGCCCCTTGAAGCTTTCTTT. Translating gives CSVVGAPLEAFF.